These 7 T cell receptor beta chains were sequenced from one sample in a study of T cells after yellow fever vaccination. Each CDR3 protein gets one entry after TCRdb re-called the 5' RACE reads with MiXCR. Of some 120,000 distinct CDR3 sequences listed, roughly 8.2% are singletons. Sequencing was performed on CD8+ T cells sorted from PBMCs, taken on the day of the yellow fever booster vaccination. The source is a man aged 18 to 29 who received the YFV17D yellow fever vaccine.

In its sample, this clonotype was seen many times. The gene calls are TRBV5-1 and TRBJ2-3; 9 nucleotides agree with TRBD1. Germline trimming cut 4 bases from V and 2 bases from J; bases unmatched to any gene: 5. The CDR3 contains 15 residues. CDR1 SGHRS and CDR2 YFSETQ come from the germline V gene. The CDR3 loop is CASSQYRGLTDTQYF. CDR3 DNA sequence: TGCGCCAGCAGCCAGTACAGGGGGCTCACAGATACGCAGTATTTT.

This chain links TRBV2 with TRBJ1-1; tentative D call: TRBD1 (6 bases). The CDR3 has 14 residues. From germline, CDR1 is SNHLY and CDR2 FYNNEI. V lost 6 bases to trimming and J lost 0 bases, with 11 bases between them. The CDR3 nucleotides are TGTGCCAGCAGGAAGGACAGCATGAACACTGAAGCTTTCTTT. Its translation: CASRKDSMNTEAFF.

The CDR3, as DNA: TGCGCCAGCAGCCCCCCAGGGGGGATACCCCTCCACTTT. Translated, it gives CASSPPGGIPLHF. The chain couples TRBV4-1 to TRBJ1-6, with 7 bases identical to TRBD1. The CDR3 sequence is 13 residues long. The V and J ends lost 4 bases and 12 bases, in that order; junction bases with no gene match: 6. Per the germline V gene, CDR1 is MGHRA and CDR2 is YSYEKL.

V usage is TRBV29-1 and J usage is TRBJ1-1; no clear D. Germline V gene lookup returns CDR1 SQVTM and CDR2 ANQGSEA. The length of the CDR3 is 14 residues. Trimming took off 3 bases at V and 6 bases at J, with 17 bases between the two ends. CDR3 sequence (DNA): TGCAGCGTTGATTTTACGGAGAAGACCTCTGAAGCTTTCTTT. This sequence encodes CSVDFTEKTSEAFF.

This clonotype appeared many times. The chain recombines TRBV6-6 with TRBJ2-7; no clear D gene. With 5 bases removed from V and 3 bases from J, the gap between germline ends came to 8 bases. Germline V lookup: CDR1 MNHNY, CDR2 SVGAGI (reference sequence). The CDR3 is 12 residues long. In nucleotides, the CDR3 is TGTGCCAGCAGTCCCCCCGACTACGAGCAGTACTTC. Translating it yields CASSPPDYEQYF.

The chain is built from TRBV4-2 and TRBJ2-7; 8 bases line up with TRBD2. This CDR3 comprises 12 residues. J was trimmed by 1 base and V by 7 bases; bases with no gene match: 0. CDR1 is LGHNA, CDR2 YNFKEQ, per germline. The CDR3 DNA follows: TGTGCCAGCACGGGGGGGTCCTACGAGCAGTACTTC. This gives the protein CASTGGSYEQYF.

This clonotype was recorded many times. This chain uses TRBV27 with TRBJ2-7; D may correspond to TRBD1 or TRBD2 (6 bases each). V gave up 4 bases and J gave up 4 bases, with 23 bases separating them. Germline lookup yields CDR1 MNHEY and CDR2 SMNVEV (reference sequence). This CDR3 spans 17 amino acids. CDR3 bases: TGTGCCAGCAGTTCCCTTTCCGGGGGCTCGCCAACTTACGAGCAGTACTTC. Translated: CASSSLSGGSPTYEQYF.